This TCR beta chain is drawn from a study of blood T cell repertoires in COVID-19. Turning to the study itself: There were acute and convalescent COVID-19 samples, and they came from the United States, Italy and Spain.

The method was immunoSEQ multiplex PCR; TCRdb's version includes in-frame clones alone and lacks a portion of them. The data show around 110,000 clones, roughly 83% seen once. The germline V gene has CDR1 MNHEY and CDR2 SMNVEV (reference sequence). There are 14 residues in the CDR3. With 5 bases removed from V and 9 bases from J, the gap between germline ends came to 17 bases. The receptor's source is a man aged 25-45 years with acute or convalescent COVID-19. The rearrangement uses TRBV27 and TRBJ2-1, with D perhaps matching TRBD2 (7 bases). The material sequenced was peripheral blood. CDR3 residues: CASSDIGGGGEQFF. The CDR3 DNA is TGTGCCAGCAGTGATATTGGGGGGGGCGGTGAGCAGTTCTTC.